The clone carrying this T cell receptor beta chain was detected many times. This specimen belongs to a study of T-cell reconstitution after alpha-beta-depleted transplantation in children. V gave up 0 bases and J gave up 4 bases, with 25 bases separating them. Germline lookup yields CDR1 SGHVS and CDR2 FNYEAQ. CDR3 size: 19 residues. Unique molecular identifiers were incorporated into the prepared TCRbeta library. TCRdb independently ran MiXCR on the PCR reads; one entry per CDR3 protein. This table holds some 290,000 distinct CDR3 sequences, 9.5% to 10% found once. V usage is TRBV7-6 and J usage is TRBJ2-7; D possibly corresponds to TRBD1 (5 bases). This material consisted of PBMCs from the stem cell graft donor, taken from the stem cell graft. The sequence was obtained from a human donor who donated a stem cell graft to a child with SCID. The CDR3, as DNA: TGTGCCAGCAGCTTAGCAGATCCAGACAGTCCCCTAATCCCTTACGAGCAGTACTTC. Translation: CASSLADPDSPLIPYEQYF.